This T cell receptor beta chain was identified in a study of siplizumab effects on memory and regulatory T cells. Study results and caveats: The authors did not confirm suppressive function in proliferating Tregs from siplizumab cultures.

The CDR3 is 15 residues long. CDR1 and CDR2 (germline): SEHNR, FQNEAQ (reference sequence). The J segment lost 5 bases and the V segment lost 2 bases, leaving 7 bases of the junction unmatched. Some clones are missing from TCRdb's copy, which holds only in-frame ones; the method was immunoSEQ multiplex PCR. The sample gives more than 85,000 clones, roughly 94% of which show up once; 0.65% to 0.9% is in the top ten. Remarks on this clone: Its target is not known.

The chain employs TRBV7-9 and TRBJ2-5, with TRBD2 matching 8 bases. The sequence derives from a human donor in good health. Sequenced input: Tregs sorted from blood. CDR3 nucleotide sequence: TGTGCCAGCAGCTTATCTGGGACTAGGTTGGAGACCCAGTACTTC. Its translation: CASSLSGTRLETQYF.